The table lists the clone carrying this T cell receptor (beta chain) with a few counts. The antigen remains unidentified. The data stem from a study of CD8 T cells in ankylosing spondylitis. Study-wide points: Disease-linked clones were CD8+ and relatively rare in peripheral blood.

TCRdb reprocessed the 5' RACE reads via MiXCR and lists one record per CDR3 protein. The table has about 270,000 distinct CDR3 sequences, roughly a third seen once. The CDR3 consists of 12 residues. Trimming shortened V by 5 bases and J by 8 bases, and 15 bases separated the two germline ends. Germline V gives CDR1 SQVTM, CDR2 ANQGSEA. Sequencing was performed on blood, either unsorted or a sorted T cell fraction (not recorded which). This chain uses TRBV29-1 with TRBJ1-2; weak D call: TRBD1 (5 bases). This receptor was identified in a male donor with ankylosing spondylitis or in good health (not recorded which). The CDR3 nucleotides read TGCAGCGTTCAAGGTCTACGGGGGGGCTACACCTTC. It translates to CSVQGLRGGYTF.